One sample yielded the 27 T cell receptor beta chains listed below, sequenced in a study of blood T cell repertoires in COVID-19. Sequenced by immunoSEQ multiplex PCR; TCRdb stores in-frame clones only, minus some. The sample includes roughly 80,000 clones, 80% to 85% of them seen just once. Material: peripheral blood. These receptors were obtained from a man aged 45-65 years with acute or convalescent COVID-19.

V gene TRBV19 combines with J gene TRBJ2-7, with unresolved D. CDR1 is LNHDA and CDR2 is SQIVND in the germline V gene (reference sequence). The V end lost 4 bases, the J end lost 0 bases, and 10 bases lay between the germline ends. There are 14 residues in the CDR3. CDR3 bases: TGTGCCAGTAGTACCCCTCTCCCCTCCTACGAGCAGTACTTC. Translating it yields CASSTPLPSYEQYF.

Only one count was recorded for this clone. The genes are TRBV27 and TRBJ2-2, with D maybe TRBD1 (6 bases). Germline V CDR1 and CDR2: MNHEY, SMNVEV (reference sequence). V lost 4 bases, J lost 5 bases, and 14 bases lay in between. The CDR3 length is 15 residues. CDR3 nucleotides: TGTGCCAGCAGTTCAAACAGGGTCCAGACCGGGGAGCTGTTTTTT. This gives the protein CASSSNRVQTGELFF.

The genes are TRBV11-3 and TRBJ1-2, with D possibly being TRBD1 (6 bases). The CDR3 totals 16 residues. The ends were cut back, 5 bases at V and 6 bases at J, with 22 bases in the middle. The germline V gene has CDR1 SGHNT and CDR2 YENEEA. The CDR3 spells CASSAERDQGFDGYTF. The CDR3 region has the DNA TGTGCCAGCAGCGCCGAGCGGGACCAGGGGTTCGATGGCTACACCTTC.

This chain joins TRBV5-1 and TRBJ1-1; maybe TRBD1 (5 bases). Trimming took 3 bases from V and 1 from J, leaving 16 bases between them. CDR3 length: 16 amino acids. Germline V gene sequence: CDR1 SGHRS, CDR2 YFSETQ. In DNA, the CDR3 is TGCGCCAGCAGCTGGGCGGTTGGAGGGGCGAACACTGAAGCTTTCTTT. Amino acids: CASSWAVGGANTEAFF. Looking up the rest from reference TRBV5-1 and TRBJ1-1 gives the full variable domain: KAGVTQTPRYLIKTRGQQVTLSCSPISGHRSVSWYQQTPGQGLQFLFEYFSETQRNKGNFPGRFSGRQFSNSRSEMNVSTLELGDSALYLCASSWAVGGANTEAFFGQGTRLTVV.

V and J are TRBV12-3 or TRBV12-4 and TRBJ1-1; TRBD1 matches 9 bases. The CDR3 totals 12 residues. The J segment lost 4 bases and the V segment lost 6 bases, leaving 0 bases of the junction unmatched. CDR3 amino acids: CASRQGATEAFF. Written as DNA, the CDR3 is TGTGCCAGCAGACAGGGGGCCACTGAAGCTTTCTTT.

The V gene is TRBV7-2, the J gene TRBJ1-2; the D is unclear. The CDR3 is made up of 13 amino acids. Germline V gene data show CDR1 as SGHTA and CDR2 as FQGNSA. V was cut by 5 bases and J by 6 bases, with 13 bases left in between. As DNA, the CDR3 is TGTGCCAGCAGCCTCTCCCCGGTGGATGGCTACACCTTC. It is translated as CASSLSPVDGYTF.

J is TRBJ1-1 and V is TRBV28; D is ambiguous. CDR1 MDHEN and CDR2 SYDVKM come from the germline V gene. CDR3 size: 13 residues. Trimming removed 6 bases from V and 0 bases from J, with 8 bases in between. The CDR3 sequence: CASRTTVNTEAFF. The CDR3 DNA reads TGTGCCAGCAGGACAACAGTGAACACTGAAGCTTTCTTT.

The chain is built from TRBV7-3 and TRBJ2-1, with 10 bases that match TRBD2. CDR1 is SGHTA, CDR2 FQGTGA, per germline. The V gene end was trimmed by 3 bases and the J gene end by 2 bases; junction bases not matched to a gene: 13. This CDR3 contains 19 residues. CDR3 coding DNA: TGTGCCAGCAGCTTGGGCCCTAGCGGGGGTGGGTCCCCCTACAATGAGCAGTTCTTC. Its translation: CASSLGPSGGGSPYNEQFF. Together with reference TRBV7-3 and TRBJ2-1, the CDR3 gives the full variable domain: GAGVSQTPSNKVTEKGKYVELRCDPISGHTALYWYRQSLGQGPEFLIYFQGTGAADDSGLPNDRFFAVRPEGSVSTLKIQRTERGDSAVYLCASSLGPSGGGSPYNEQFFGPGTRLTVL.

This rearrangement joins TRBV28 to TRBJ1-1; 9 nucleotides match TRBD1. Germline lookup yields CDR1 MDHEN and CDR2 SYDVKM. The CDR3 runs to 12 residues. The V gene end was trimmed by 8 bases and the J gene end by 6 bases; junction bases not matched to a gene: 4. The CDR3 sequence is CASGDRVPEAFF. The CDR3 DNA sequence: TGTGCCAGCGGGGACAGGGTGCCTGAAGCTTTCTTT.

J is TRBJ1-3 and V is TRBV4-3; the D gene is possibly TRBD1 (5 bases). V gave up 0 bases and J gave up 1 base, with 10 bases separating them. The CDR3 is 16 residues long. Germline V lookup: CDR1 LGHNA, CDR2 YSLEER. The CDR3 protein is CASSQDRGLSGNTIYF. In DNA, the CDR3 is TGCGCCAGCAGCCAAGATCGGGGGTTATCTGGAAACACCATATATTTT.

This clone was counted a few times. This sequence joins TRBV4-3 and TRBJ2-1; 14 nucleotides match TRBD2. This CDR3 comprises 16 residues. V dropped 4 bases and J dropped 4; count of bases not matched to a gene: 3. Germline CDR1 and CDR2: LGHNA and YSLEER. Written as DNA, the CDR3 is TGCGCCAGCAGCCTGGGACTAGCGGGAGATTACAATGAGCAGTTCTTC. It specifies CASSLGLAGDYNEQFF.

The chain is built from TRBV18 and TRBJ2-2; perhaps TRBD2 as D (6 bases). Trimming pared 4 bases from V and 5 bases from J, leaving 17 bases between. The CDR3 runs to 16 residues. Germline values: CDR1 KGHSH, CDR2 LQKENI. CDR3 nucleotide sequence: TGTGCCAGCTCACGCGACGGGAGTAGTAGGACCGGGGAGCTGTTTTTT. Protein: CASSRDGSSRTGELFF. Complete variable domain (other parts from reference TRBV18 and TRBJ2-2): NAGVMQNPRHLVRRRGQEARLRCSPMKGHSHVYWYRQLPEEGLKFMVYLQKENIIDESGMPKERFSAEFPKEGPSILRIQQVVRGDSAAYFCASSRDGSSRTGELFFGEGSRLTVL.

The chain links TRBV18 to TRBJ1-1; unclear D gene. CDR3 length: 13 residues. In germline, CDR1 is KGHSH, CDR2 LQKENI. V was cut by 3 bases and J by 1 base, with 6 bases left in between. In nucleotides, the CDR3 is TGTGCCAGCTCACCGACACAGAACACTGAAGCTTTCTTT. As protein: CASSPTQNTEAFF.

The rearrangement joins TRBV19 to TRBJ1-2; unclear D gene. The length of the CDR3 is 13 residues. Trimming cost V 3 bases and J 8 bases, with 13 bases left between them. Germline V gene lookup returns CDR1 LNHDA and CDR2 SQIVND (reference sequence). The CDR3 region is CASSIELTRGYTF. In nucleotides, the CDR3 is TGTGCCAGTAGTATTGAGCTAACGCGCGGCTACACCTTC.

The chain couples TRBV6-2 or TRBV6-3 to TRBJ2-3, with no clear D. The ends were cut back, 5 bases at V and 4 bases at J, with 10 bases in the middle. Germline CDR1 is MNHEY and CDR2 is SVGEGT. This CDR3 has 13 residues. CDR3 region: CASSSERPDTQYF. DNA of the CDR3: TGTGCCAGCAGTAGCGAGAGACCAGATACGCAGTATTTT.

This chain joins TRBV10-3 and TRBJ2-3, with D perhaps matching TRBD1 (6 bases). Trimming took 10 bases from V and 2 from J, leaving 10 bases between them. The CDR3 sequence is 12 residues long. Germline V gene sequence: CDR1 ENHRY, CDR2 SYGVKD. Here the CDR3 reads CANGQYTDTQYF. Here the CDR3 DNA reads TGTGCCAACGGACAGTACACAGATACGCAGTATTTT.

The sample holds a few counts of this clone. The chain employs TRBV12-3 or TRBV12-4 and TRBJ1-1, with 7 bases fitting TRBD1. V dropped 6 bases and J dropped 4; count of bases not matched to a gene: 5. This CDR3 has 13 residues. CDR3 amino acids: CASSQNRGTEAFF. CDR3 nucleotides: TGTGCCAGCAGCCAAAACAGGGGCACTGAAGCTTTCTTT.

This clone has only a few counts. The chain carries TRBV15 and TRBJ2-5, with TRBD2 matching 11 bases. CDR1 LNHNV and CDR2 YYDKDF come from the germline V gene (reference sequence). The CDR3 sequence is 19 residues long. The ends lost 3 bases at V and 2 bases at J; junction bases unmatched: 14. The CDR3 sequence: CATSRLGGLAAPWQETQYF. In nucleotides, the CDR3 is TGTGCCACCAGCAGGTTGGGGGGACTAGCGGCCCCGTGGCAAGAGACCCAGTACTTC.

The V and J genes are TRBV7-2 and TRBJ2-1; 7 bases align to TRBD2. The CDR3 is made up of 14 amino acids. J was trimmed by 5 bases and V by 5 bases; bases with no gene match: 6. Germline CDR1 and CDR2: SGHTA and FQGNSA. In DNA, the CDR3 is TGTGCCAGCAGCCCCACTAGCGCAAACAATGAGCAGTTCTTC. Amino acids: CASSPTSANNEQFF.

This chain uses TRBV30 with TRBJ1-2; D remains unclear. Germline V lookup: CDR1 GTSNPN, CDR2 SVGIG (reference sequence). V dropped 3 bases and J dropped 7 bases, with 12 bases sitting between them. The length of the CDR3 is 12 residues. CDR3 region: CAWSATITGYTF. The CDR3 DNA sequence: TGTGCCTGGAGCGCCACAATAACTGGCTACACCTTC.

CDR3 in amino acids: CASTRTGQGSINTGELFF. CDR3 coding DNA: TGTGCCAGCACTAGAACTGGACAGGGGTCCATCAACACCGGGGAGCTGTTTTTT. The chain employs TRBV14 and TRBJ2-2; 9 bases match TRBD1. V shed 7 bases, J shed 2 bases, and the junction held 14 bases outside the gene matches. The CDR3 has 18 residues. Germline CDR1 SGHDN, CDR2 FVKESK.

This chain joins TRBV27 and TRBJ2-5; TRBD2 agrees at 9 bases. This CDR3 contains 15 residues. After removal of 5 bases from V and 6 bases from J, the junction contained 10 bases not matched to a gene. Looked up from germline, CDR1 is MNHEY and CDR2 is SMNVEV (reference sequence). CDR3 DNA sequence: TGTGCCAGCAGTACCGGGGCTAGCGGGGAAAAGACCCAGTACTTC. Translating it yields CASSTGASGEKTQYF.

The chain links TRBV11-2 to TRBJ2-1; 8 nucleotides align to TRBD2. In germline, CDR1 is SGHAT, CDR2 FQNNGV. V lost 1 base, J lost 5 bases, and 13 bases stayed unmatched. This CDR3 comprises 18 residues. Here the CDR3 DNA reads TGTGCCAGCAGCTTAGGGCACGTTTCTTCCGGGAGGGACAATGAGCAGTTCTTC. Translation: CASSLGHVSSGRDNEQFF.

V is TRBV7-8 and J is TRBJ2-3, with TRBD2 matching 11 bases. The V gene end was trimmed by 3 bases and the J gene end by 0 bases; junction bases not matched to a gene: 2. Germline CDR1 reads SGHVS; CDR2 reads FQNEAQ. CDR3 length: 16 amino acids. The CDR3 DNA reads as TGTGCCAGCAGCTTGACTAGCGGGGTTAGCACAGATACGCAGTATTTT. Residues: CASSLTSGVSTDTQYF.

In its sample, this clone was seen once. The genes are TRBV6-5 and TRBJ2-7, with unresolved D. The V end was cut by 6 bases, the J end by 1 base, with 10 bases between. The CDR3 covers 13 residues. Germline values: CDR1 MNHEY, CDR2 SVGAGI. The CDR3 here is CASSRVRSYEQYF. In DNA, the CDR3 is TGTGCCAGCAGCCGGGTTCGGTCCTACGAGCAGTACTTC.

J is TRBJ1-6 and V is TRBV9; TRBD1 aligns across 10 bases. There are 14 residues in the CDR3. V shed 3 bases, J shed 10 bases, and the junction held 4 bases outside the gene matches. Germline V gives CDR1 SGDLS, CDR2 YYNGEE. CDR3 sequence: CASSDRDRGSPLHF. CDR3 nucleotide sequence: TGTGCCAGCAGCGACCGGGACAGGGGCTCACCCCTCCACTTT.

The V call is TRBV11-2, the J call TRBJ1-4; tentative D call: TRBD1 (6 bases). CDR1 is SGHAT and CDR2 is FQNNGV in the germline V gene. Trimming stripped 1 base from V and 5 bases from J, with 14 bases between. The CDR3 sequence is 16 residues long. CDR3 sequence: CASSLGESDRNEKLFF. The DNA of the CDR3 is TGTGCCAGCAGCTTAGGGGAGTCGGACAGAAATGAAAAACTGTTTTTT.